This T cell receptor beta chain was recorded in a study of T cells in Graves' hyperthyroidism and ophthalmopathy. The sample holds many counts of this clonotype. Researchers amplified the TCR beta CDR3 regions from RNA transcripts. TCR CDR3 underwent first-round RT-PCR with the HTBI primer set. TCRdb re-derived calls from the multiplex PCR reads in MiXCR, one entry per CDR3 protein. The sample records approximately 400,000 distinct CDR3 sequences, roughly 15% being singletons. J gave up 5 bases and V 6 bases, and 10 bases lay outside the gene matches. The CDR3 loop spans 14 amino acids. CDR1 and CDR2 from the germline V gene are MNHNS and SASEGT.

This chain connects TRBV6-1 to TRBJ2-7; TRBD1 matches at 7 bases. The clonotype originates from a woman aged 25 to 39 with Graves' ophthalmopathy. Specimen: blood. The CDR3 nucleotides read TGTGCCAGCAGCCCCAGGGGGAGCCTGGACGAGCAGTACTTC. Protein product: CASSPRGSLDEQYF.